Listed below are T cell receptor beta chains from one sample, sequenced in a study of radiation and T cells in renal cell carcinoma. Profiling relied on immunoSEQ multiplex PCR, and the TCRdb table lists in-frame clones only, not all of them. The data hold 150,000 to 180,000 clones, with about nine tenths observed a single time. Sequenced material: blood, taken from a patient whose treatment included radiotherapy and nephrectomy. Receptors were obtained from a woman between 45 and 65 years old with renal cell carcinoma. The CDR3 runs from the conserved cysteine through the conserved F or W. A D gene is named only where the DNA matches it firmly. Some rows mark clone size as missing; the rest say once, few, many or name a class of expanded clone.

TRBD1	TRBV5-5	TRBJ2-7	.	TGTGCCAGCAGCTTGGGACAGGGCTGGTACGAGCAGTACTTC	CASSLGQGWYEQYF
TRBD1	TRBV10-3	TRBJ2-5	.	TGTGCCACCTCAGTGGGGACAGGATTAGAGACCCAGTACTTC	CATSVGTGLETQYF
.	TRBV19	TRBJ1-5	.	TGTGCCAGTAGTATGGCGGACCGTGATCAGCCCCAGCATTTT	CASSMADRDQPQHF
.	TRBV11-2	TRBJ1-3	.	TGTGCCAGCAGCTTTATAGACTCTGGAAACACCATATATTTT	CASSFIDSGNTIYF
.	TRBV6-5	TRBJ2-7	.	TGTGCCAGCAGTTACTCCGTCTTGACAGGAAATTACGAGCAGTACTTC	CASSYSVLTGNYEQYF
TRBD1	TRBV5-1	TRBJ2-2	.	TGCGCCAGCAGCTTAGCGACAGGGGGGAACACCGGGGAGCTGTTTTTT	CASSLATGGNTGELFF
TRBD2	TRBV5-1	TRBJ2-3	.	TGCGCCAGCAGCACCCGACTAGCGGGGGAGCCAGATACGCAGTATTTT	CASSTRLAGEPDTQYF
.	TRBV5-1	TRBJ2-7	.	TGCGCCAGCAGCCGGGACGGACAAAACTACGAGCAGTACTTC	CASSRDGQNYEQYF
.	TRBV6-1	TRBJ1-1	.	TGTGCCAGCAGTGAAGCGGTATCTCGCCCCTGGGCTGAAGCTTTCTTT	CASSEAVSRPWAEAFF
.	TRBV7-3	TRBJ2-3	.	TGTGCCAGCAGCTTAAGGGTGGGCCAAAACACAGATACGCAGTATTTT	CASSLRVGQNTDTQYF
.	TRBV4-1	TRBJ2-3	once	TGCGCCAGCAGCCAACCCCGGGGACGCACTAGCACAGATACGCAGTATTTT	CASSQPRGRTSTDTQYF
.	TRBV18	TRBJ1-2	once	TGTGCCAGCTCACCAAATATAGGCGGGGGGCACGGCTACACCTTC	CASSPNIGGGHGYTF
.	TRBV4-2	TRBJ1-1	.	TGTGCCAGCAGCCAAGAACAGGGAATCCACACTGAAGCTTTCTTT	CASSQEQGIHTEAFF
.	TRBV18	TRBJ2-5	.	TGTGCCAGCTCCCAGCCCCAAGAGACCCAGTACTTC	CASSQPQETQYF
TRBD1	TRBV6-6	TRBJ2-3	.	TGTGCCAGCAGTTCAAGGACAGGGACAGATACGCAGTATTTT	CASSSRTGTDTQYF
.	TRBV9	TRBJ1-2	once	TGTGCCAGCAGCGTAGCAACAAGCTATGGCTACACCTTC	CASSVATSYGYTF
.	TRBV14	TRBJ2-3	.	TGTGCCAGCAGCCTCAAGTTTGACTCGGTGCAGTATTTT	CASSLKFDSVQYF
.	TRBV5-1	TRBJ1-4	.	TGCGCCAGCAGCTTGGGGGATGCAACTAATGAAAAACTGTTTTTT	CASSLGDATNEKLFF
.	TRBV5-1	TRBJ1-1	few	TGCGCCAGTGTAGGGGGCACTGAAGCTTTCTTT	CASVGGTEAFF
.	TRBV29-1	TRBJ1-1	.	TGCAGCGTTGGAGCGGGGAGCAGGGTCAACACTGAAGCTTTCTTT	CSVGAGSRVNTEAFF
TRBD1	TRBV19	TRBJ2-3	.	TGTGCCACCTCGAGCCTCTCTTGGGACAGGGGGAAGTTAGATACGCAGTATTTT	CATSSLSWDRGKLDTQYF
.	TRBV5-1	TRBJ2-2	.	TGCGCCAGCAGCTTACAGGCTAACACCGGGGAGCTGTTTTTT	CASSLQANTGELFF
.	TRBV30	TRBJ1-2	.	TGTGCCTGGAGTGTACCCCCGGCGCCGAGGTACACCTTC	CAWSVPPAPRYTF
TRBD1	TRBV4-3	TRBJ1-5	once	TGCGCCAGCAGCCTTGACAGGGGGCAGGTACAGCCCCAGCATTTT	CASSLDRGQVQPQHF
.	TRBV7-3	TRBJ2-5	.	TGTGCCAGCAGCGAGGGACTGCGGGATCAAGAGACCCAGTACTTC	CASSEGLRDQETQYF
.	TRBV6-5	TRBJ2-7	.	TGTGCCAGCAGTACAGGGACACAGAACCCCTACGAGCAGTACTTC	CASSTGTQNPYEQYF
.	TRBV7-2	TRBJ1-2	.	TGTGCCAGCAGCGAAACGGCGGGCTATGGCTACACCTTC	CASSETAGYGYTF
TRBD1	TRBV25-1	TRBJ1-2	.	TGTGCCAGCAGTGAGACCAACATCAGGGGGCAAGGCTACACCTTC	CASSETNIRGQGYTF
TRBD1	TRBV2	TRBJ2-1	.	TGTGCCAGCATCAGGGACAGGGGAGGGAATGAGCAGTTCTTC	CASIRDRGGNEQFF
.	TRBV7-2	TRBJ2-7	.	TGTGCCAGCAGCGAGCGGGCCGGGACAGACTACGAGCAGTACTTC	CASSERAGTDYEQYF
TRBD1	TRBV18	TRBJ1-1	.	TGTGCCAGCTCACCACCGACAGGGGCGGACACTGAAGCTTTCTTT	CASSPPTGADTEAFF
TRBD1	TRBV6-1	TRBJ1-3	.	TGTGCCAGCAGTGAGCAGAGACAGGGAGGAAACACCATATATTTT	CASSEQRQGGNTIYF
TRBD1	TRBV7-2	TRBJ2-2	few	TGTGCCAGCAGCTGGCAGACAGGGGTGGTGACCGGGGAGCTGTTTTTT	CASSWQTGVVTGELFF
TRBD1	TRBV14	TRBJ1-1	.	TGTGCCAGCAGCCAGTTGGGGACAGATGAAGCTTTCTTT	CASSQLGTDEAFF
.	TRBV5-1	TRBJ2-7	.	TGCGCCAGCAGCCCGAACAGCGGGTCCTCCTACGAGCAGTACTTC	CASSPNSGSSYEQYF
.	TRBV7-8	TRBJ1-5	.	TGTGCCAGCAGCTTAGCCAGGGGTGATCAGCCCCAGCATTTT	CASSLARGDQPQHF
TRBD1	TRBV19	TRBJ1-6	.	TGTGCCAGTAGTTCCTTGGACAGGAGACATAATTCACCCCTCCACTTT	CASSSLDRRHNSPLHF
.	TRBV5-4	TRBJ1-1	.	TGTGCCAGCAGCTTGGGGCAGGCGGATTTGGGCACTGAAGCTTTCTTT	CASSLGQADLGTEAFF
.	TRBV7-2	TRBJ1-3	.	TGTGCCAGCAGCTTATCCGGCAGCTCTGGAAACACCATATATTTT	CASSLSGSSGNTIYF
.	TRBV5-4	TRBJ2-2	.	TGTGCCAGCAGCTTGGTAGCAGTGAACACCGGGGAGCTGTTTTTT	CASSLVAVNTGELFF
TRBD1	TRBV7-3	TRBJ1-2	.	TGTGCCAGCAGCCCGGGACAGGGCCAACTATATGGCTACACCTTC	CASSPGQGQLYGYTF
.	TRBV27	TRBJ2-1	.	TGTGCCAGCAGTCCGATACAGGGAAGCTCCTACAATGAGCAGTTCTTC	CASSPIQGSSYNEQFF
.	TRBV6-1	TRBJ2-3	.	TGTGCCAGCACCGAATGGGGCGGCACAGATACGCAGTATTTT	CASTEWGGTDTQYF
.	TRBV5-1	TRBJ1-2	.	TGCGCCAGCAGCTTAGAGGGAAACTATGGCTACACCTTC	CASSLEGNYGYTF
.	TRBV7-9	TRBJ2-2	.	TGTGCCAGCAGCTTAGCGGGGGGGAACACCGGGGAGCTGTTTTTT	CASSLAGGNTGELFF
TRBD1	TRBV6-5	TRBJ1-2	.	TGTGCCAGCAGTCTAACAGGGGAGAGTGGCTACACCTTC	CASSLTGESGYTF
.	TRBV30	TRBJ1-2	.	TGTGCCTGGAGTGTAGCGGGGAACTATGGCTACACCTTC	CAWSVAGNYGYTF
.	TRBV9	TRBJ2-3	.	TGTGCCAGCAGCGTAGCTACAACGGGCCGGAGTCTGCAGTATTTT	CASSVATTGRSLQYF
TRBD2	TRBV7-9	TRBJ2-3	once	TGTGCCAGCAGCTTACGACTAGCGGTACCGGATACGCAGTATTTT	CASSLRLAVPDTQYF
TRBD1	TRBV7-3	TRBJ2-3	.	TGTGCCAGCAGCTCCAGGACAGGAGGCACAGATACGCAGTATTTT	CASSSRTGGTDTQYF
.	TRBV2	TRBJ1-5	few	TGTGCCAGCAGTTTCTCCACCGAGCCCCAGCATTTT	CASSFSTEPQHF
.	TRBV7-9	TRBJ2-3	once	TGTGCCAGCAGCTCCCCCTTTGCAGGGAGCACAGATACGCAGTATTTT	CASSSPFAGSTDTQYF
TRBD1	TRBV14	TRBJ1-2	.	TGTGCCAGCAGCCAAGAATGGGACAGGGCGCACTTC	CASSQEWDRAHF
.	TRBV30	TRBJ2-5	.	TGTGCCTGGAGTGTTCATGGAGAGACCCAGTACTTC	CAWSVHGETQYF
.	TRBV29-1	TRBJ1-1	.	TGCAGCGTTGGGGACACCAACACTGAAGCTTTCTTT	CSVGDTNTEAFF